This T cell receptor beta chain was retrieved from a study of read filtering for tumor transcriptome and immune sequencing. On the study more broadly: Revised staging placed eight or nine patients in R-ISS I, 15 to 20 in II, more than 5 in III.

In its sample, this clonotype was seen many times. Its antigen is undetermined. Molecular barcoded adaptors covering alpha/delta and beta/gamma chains were used on roughly 370 ng RNA. TCRdb called the reads again in MiXCR, with one record for every CDR3 protein. The sample records approximately 61,000 distinct CDR3 sequences, roughly 18% being singletons. There are 14 residues in the CDR3. After removal of 4 bases from V and 6 bases from J, the junction contained 6 bases not matched to a gene. Looked up from germline, CDR1 is LGHDT and CDR2 is YNNKEL (reference sequence). Study conclusions and caveats: IR-seq and RNA-seq agreed better without single-read clonotypes.

This clonotype originated in a donor aged 40 or older with multiple myeloma. This chain connects TRBV3-1 to TRBJ1-5; 7 nucleotides line up with TRBD1. The sample was a population of CD138-negative cells sorted from bone marrow. The DNA of the CDR3 is TGTGCCAGCAGCCGACAGGGAGGGAGTCAGCCCCAGCATTTT. As protein: CASSRQGGSQPQHF.